Listed here are 15 T cell receptor beta chains from one sample, sequenced in a study of identical twins. TCRdb ran MiXCR on the 5' RACE reads and lists one entry per CDR3 protein. This sample has hundreds of thousands of distinct CDR3 sequences, with around 15% found just once. The sequenced sample consisted of memory (CD45RO+) T cells sorted from blood. The origin of the receptors is a woman between 18 and 30 years old in good health.

The V gene is TRBV7-3, the J gene TRBJ2-1, with 10 bases matching TRBD2. The V segment lost 5 bases and the J segment 5 bases; nucleotides outside the gene matches: 9. Germline V lookup: CDR1 SGHTA, CDR2 FQGTGA. The CDR3 is 16 amino acids. The CDR3 DNA follows: TGTGCCAGCAGCGGTCCTCCTAGCGGGGGTAACAATGAGCAGTTCTTC. Amino acids: CASSGPPSGGNNEQFF.

This chain connects TRBV29-1 to TRBJ2-1; tentatively, D is TRBD2 (6 bases). This CDR3 has 12 amino acids. Between the trimmed V and J ends, which lost 8 bases and 6 bases, there was a span of 14 bases. Germline CDR1 reads SQVTM; CDR2 reads ANQGSEA. CDR3 bases: TGCAGCACGGGACTCCAGCGCAATGAGCAGTTCTTC. Its protein is CSTGLQRNEQFF.

The chain links TRBV11-2 to TRBJ2-1; no firm D call. With 3 bases removed from V and 10 bases from J, the gap between germline ends came to 16 bases. The germline V gene encodes CDR1 SGHAT and CDR2 FQNNGV. CDR3 length: 14 amino acids. The CDR3 loop is CASSLSPVMHEQFF. In DNA form, the CDR3 reads TGTGCCAGCAGCTTGAGTCCAGTAATGCACGAGCAGTTCTTC.

At least ten counts were recorded for this clonotype. The chain couples TRBV12-3 or TRBV12-4 to TRBJ1-1; D remains unclear. The V gene lost 8 bases and the J gene lost 5 bases, with 15 bases spanning the gap. This CDR3 has 13 amino acids. CDR3 amino acids: CASGIGRGTEAFF. The CDR3 DNA is TGTGCCAGCGGAATAGGGAGAGGAACTGAAGCTTTCTTT.

V gene TRBV5-1 combines with J gene TRBJ2-7; a possible D gene is TRBD1 (6 bases). In germline, CDR1 is SGHRS, CDR2 YFSETQ. The CDR3 is 15 residues long. The germline V and J ends were trimmed by 0 bases and 6 bases, with 16 bases remaining between them. The CDR3 coding sequence is TGCGCCAGCAGCTTGGTAGGGACACCCGGTGGCGAGCAGTACTTC. Its translation: CASSLVGTPGGEQYF.

The rearrangement uses TRBV3-1 and TRBJ2-3; D uncertain. V lost 0 bases, J lost 2 bases, and 9 bases lay in between. The CDR3 is 15 amino acids. Germline values: CDR1 LGHDT, CDR2 YNNKEL (reference sequence). The DNA for the CDR3 is TGTGCCAGCAGCCAAGAGCTTGGCGACACAGATACGCAGTATTTT. This encodes CASSQELGDTDTQYF.

This clonotype was seen more than once but under ten times. This chain links TRBV12-3 or TRBV12-4 with TRBJ2-7; perhaps TRBD2 as D (5 bases). V shed 3 bases and J shed 6 bases, with 6 bases lying between them. The CDR3 is 11 amino acids. This CDR3 reads CASSFGSEQYF. CDR3 DNA: TGTGCCAGCAGTTTTGGGAGCGAGCAGTACTTC.

The genes are TRBV20-1 and TRBJ1-2; 9 nucleotides align to TRBD1. The germline V gene has CDR1 DFQATT and CDR2 SNEGSKA (reference sequence). This CDR3 is built from 13 residues. With V trimmed by 6 bases and J by 4 bases, 6 bases remained unmatched. The CDR3 bases are TGCAGTGCCAGGACAGGGGCGACCTATGGCTACACCTTC. It yields the protein CSARTGATYGYTF.

The chain employs TRBV27 and TRBJ1-2; a possible D gene is TRBD1 (6 bases). Germline CDR1 is MNHEY and CDR2 is SMNVEV (reference sequence). The CDR3 consists of 15 residues. Trimming cost V 3 bases and J 5 bases, with 16 bases left between them. In nucleotides, the CDR3 is TGTGCCAGCAGTTTCGGGGGGACACAACCTTATGGCTACACCTTC. It specifies CASSFGGTQPYGYTF.

The V call is TRBV5-1, the J call TRBJ2-7, with D hard to call. With 4 bases removed from V and 3 bases from J, the gap between germline ends came to 8 bases. The V gene's germline CDR1 is SGHRS and CDR2 YFSETQ. There are 12 residues in the CDR3. The CDR3 region has the DNA TGCGCCAGCAGCAATCAGCACTACGAGCAGTACTTC. It specifies CASSNQHYEQYF. The variable domain in full, completed from reference TRBV5-1 and TRBJ2-7, reads KAGVTQTPRYLIKTRGQQVTLSCSPISGHRSVSWYQQTPGQGLQFLFEYFSETQRNKGNFPGRFSGRQFSNSRSEMNVSTLELGDSALYLCASSNQHYEQYFGPGTRLTVT.

This clonotype was seen more than once but under ten times. The rearrangement links TRBV7-2 to TRBJ1-1; D is ambiguous. CDR1 SGHTA and CDR2 FQGNSA come from the germline V gene. The length of the CDR3 is 13 residues. V shed 5 bases and J shed 7 bases, with 14 bases lying between them. The CDR3 reads CASSQRSGFEAFF. The CDR3 nucleotides read TGTGCCAGCAGCCAGAGGTCCGGGTTTGAAGCTTTCTTT.

This chain uses TRBV20-1 with TRBJ2-2; maybe TRBD2 (5 bases). V was shortened by 4 bases and J by 4 bases, with 7 bases between the two germline ends. The CDR3 sequence is 12 residues long. CDR1 and CDR2 (germline): DFQATT, SNEGSKA (reference sequence). This CDR3 is CSATSLTGELFF. DNA for the CDR3: TGCAGTGCTACTAGCCTCACCGGGGAGCTGTTTTTT.

The CDR3 sequence is CASIGTGEETQYF. The CDR3 DNA follows: TGTGCCAGCATCGGGACAGGGGAAGAGACCCAGTACTTC. This rearrangement joins TRBV6-1 to TRBJ2-5, with TRBD1 matching 10 bases. The CDR3 length is 13 residues. V trimming: 7 bases; J trimming: 3 bases; junction bases outside the gene matches: 2. Germline lookup yields CDR1 MNHNS and CDR2 SASEGT.

This clonotype came up many times. V usage is TRBV5-1 and J usage is TRBJ2-1, with 9 nucleotides matching TRBD2. The CDR3 extends over 16 amino acids. Germline CDR1 and CDR2: SGHRS and YFSETQ. With 0 bases clipped from V and 4 bases from J, the junction kept 5 bases outside the gene matches. CDR3 residues: CASSLAAGGPYNEQFF. CDR3 nucleotide sequence: TGCGCCAGCAGCTTGGCCGCGGGGGGGCCATACAATGAGCAGTTCTTC.

This clonotype was picked up a small number of times. V and J are TRBV5-1 and TRBJ2-7; tentatively, D is TRBD1 or TRBD2 (6 bases each). CDR3 length equals 14 residues. Germline assignment: CDR1 SGHRS and CDR2 YFSETQ. Trimming left V 5 bases short and J 4 bases short, with 16 bases between. The CDR3 nucleotides read TGCGCCAGCAGGATTGGGGGGCAGGAGTACGAGCAGTACTTC. It codes for CASRIGGQEYEQYF.